This entry lists 15 T cell receptor beta chains sequenced from one sample in a study of T cell clonotyping in hematopoietic cell transplantation. Time point described: recipient sample about 28 days before transplant, after cytoreduction. Using immunoSEQ multiplex PCR, the repertoire was profiled, and TCRdb retains in-frame clones only, with some absent. The sample contains about 21,000 clones, almost 90% of which appear only once. The sample here was peripheral blood mononuclear cells, taken before stem cell transplant. All receptors derive from a man younger than 35 with biphenotypic leukemia. Some clones in this sample may be carry-over from other donors' samples.

This clone was seen a single time. The rearrangement uses TRBV11-3 and TRBJ2-7; TRBD1 aligns across 9 bases. CDR1 is SGHNT, CDR2 YENEEA, per germline. V shed 5 bases and J 0 bases; nucleotides not matched to a gene: 5. This CDR3 spans 15 amino acids. CDR3 sequence (DNA): TGTGCCAGCAGCCCAGGACAGGGGAGCTCCTACGAGCAGTACTTC. Its protein product is CASSPGQGSSYEQYF.

The CDR3: CASSPRGGGSTGELFF. The CDR3 DNA reads TGTGCCAGCAGTCCTCGAGGCGGGGGGAGCACCGGGGAGCTGTTTTTT. The chain joins TRBV25-1 to TRBJ2-2; 8 bases are a match to TRBD2. This CDR3 is 16 amino acids long. Germline V CDR1 and CDR2: MGHDK, SYGVNS. V shed 5 bases, J shed 4 bases, and the junction held 9 bases outside the gene matches.

The J gene is TRBJ2-2, the V gene TRBV7-3, with D unclear. V lost 5 bases and J lost 0, with 1 base in between. The CDR3 has 12 residues. Germline CDR1 reads SGHTA; CDR2 reads FQGTGA. CDR3 sequence reads: CASSPNTGELFF. The CDR3 DNA is TGTGCCAGCAGCCCGAACACCGGGGAGCTGTTTTTT.

The chain couples TRBV2 to TRBJ1-1, with a weak D call TRBD1 (6 bases). The CDR3 spans 14 residues. Per germline, CDR1 SNHLY and CDR2 FYNNEI. Trimming cost V 7 bases and J 2 bases, with 14 bases left between them. This CDR3 is CASIRGGKNTEAFF. For the CDR3, the DNA is TGTGCCAGCATTAGGGGGGGGAAAAACACTGAAGCTTTCTTT.

The CDR3, as DNA: TGTGCCAGCAGTCTCTGGACTAGCGGAACCTACGAGCAGTACTTC. Its translation is CASSLWTSGTYEQYF. The J gene is TRBJ2-7, the V gene TRBV27, with 10 bases matching TRBD2. The length of the CDR3 is 15 residues. CDR1 and CDR2 from the germline V gene are MNHEY and SMNVEV (reference sequence). The trim removed 5 bases at V and 2 bases at J, leaving 6 bases unmatched.

In nucleotides, the CDR3 is TGTGCCAGCAGACCTAGAGTGGGCACCGGGGAGCTGTTTTTT. Translation: CASRPRVGTGELFF. The genes are TRBV7-6 and TRBJ2-2; D is uncertain. Trimming shortened V by 6 bases and J by 4 bases, and 12 bases separated the two germline ends. The germline V gene has CDR1 SGHVS and CDR2 FNYEAQ. The CDR3 is 14 amino acids.

V and J are TRBV6-1 and TRBJ2-3; 7 bases match TRBD2. Germline trimming cut 4 bases from V and 1 base from J; bases unmatched to any gene: 8. The CDR3 runs 16 residues. The V gene's germline CDR1 is MNHNS and CDR2 SASEGT. CDR3 protein: CASSAPSSGGTDTQYF. The CDR3 DNA is TGTGCCAGCAGTGCCCCTTCTAGCGGTGGCACAGATACGCAGTATTTT.

This clone was detected a few times. The sample carries other DNA sequences with the same CDR3. V gene TRBV6-5 combines with J gene TRBJ1-1, with a tentative D call TRBD1 (6 bases). This CDR3 contains 13 residues. V was cut by 6 bases and J by 0 bases, with 8 bases left in between. Germline CDR1 and CDR2: MNHEY and SVGAGI. CDR3 bases: TGTGCCAGCAGCTACAGGGTGAACACTGAAGCTTTCTTT. Protein: CASSYRVNTEAFF.

The chain carries TRBV9 and TRBJ2-7, with 11 bases identical to TRBD1. Germline CDR1 and CDR2: SGDLS and YYNGEE. Trimming cost V 3 bases and J 4 bases; bases outside gene matches: 3. The length of the CDR3 is 14 residues. Written as DNA, the CDR3 is TGTGCCAGCAGCGCCGGGACAGGGGGTTACGAGCAGTACTTC. Translation gives CASSAGTGGYEQYF.

The chain is built from TRBV6-4 and TRBJ2-1; TRBD1 matches 10 bases. The CDR3 length is 14 residues. After removal of 6 bases from V and 6 bases from J, the junction contained 5 bases not matched to a gene. Germline V gene data show CDR1 as MRHNA and CDR2 as SNTAGT. CDR3 bases: TGTGCCAGCAGCCCGGGACAGGGGCCCAATGAGCAGTTCTTC. As protein: CASSPGQGPNEQFF.

This chain connects TRBV7-2 to TRBJ1-5; no clear D. This CDR3 contains 14 residues. Trimming took 5 bases from V and 9 from J, leaving 17 bases between them. Looked up from germline, CDR1 is SGHTA and CDR2 is FQGNSA. DNA for the CDR3: TGTGCCAGCAGCCCAAGTTCCTATTGGACGCCCCAGCATTTT. As protein: CASSPSSYWTPQHF.

This clone was seen a single time. The rearrangement joins TRBV7-6 to TRBJ1-5, with a weak D call TRBD1 (5 bases). The CDR3 is made up of 14 amino acids. Germline loops: CDR1 SGHVS, CDR2 FNYEAQ. V was cut by 5 bases and J by 5 bases, with 13 bases left in between. The CDR3 sequence is CASSRDGADQPQHF. CDR3 DNA: TGTGCCAGCAGCAGGGACGGAGCGGATCAGCCCCAGCATTTT.

DNA for the CDR3: TGCGCCAGCAGTGGGGACTGGCCCTACGAGCAGTACTTC. Amino acids: CASSGDWPYEQYF. The J gene is TRBJ2-7, the V gene TRBV10-1, with D perhaps matching TRBD2 (6 bases). The germline V gene encodes CDR1 WNHNN and CDR2 SYGVQD (reference sequence). This CDR3 comprises 13 residues. Trimming shortened V by 4 bases and J by 2 bases, and 9 bases separated the two germline ends.

The CDR3 DNA is TGTGCTAGTGGTTTGGTATTGGGAGTTTTGGCGCATGGTGGTCCTGGGGCTGAAGCTTTCTTT. Translating it yields CASGLVLGVLAHGGPGAEAFF. The chain joins TRBV12-5 to TRBJ1-1; D gene ambiguous. CDR1 and CDR2 (germline): LGHNT, FRNRAP. V lost 0 bases, J lost 6 bases, and 32 bases lay in between. The CDR3 contains 21 residues.

The rearrangement joins TRBV6-5 to TRBJ2-7; TRBD1 matches at 7 bases. Germline lookup yields CDR1 MNHEY and CDR2 SVGAGI. The length of the CDR3 is 14 residues. The junction had 5 bases not matched to a gene; V was cut back by 0 bases and J by 6 bases. The CDR3: CASSYSGAGGEQYF. Written as DNA, the CDR3 is TGTGCCAGCAGTTACTCGGGGGCAGGGGGCGAGCAGTACTTC.